The source of this T cell receptor beta chain is a study of blood T cell repertoires in COVID-19. Sequenced by immunoSEQ multiplex PCR; TCRdb stores in-frame clones only, minus some. The table shows roughly 300,000 clones, with around 83% occurring only once. Trimming took 0 bases from V and 9 from J, leaving 9 bases between them. Per the germline V gene, CDR1 is LGHNA and CDR2 is YNFKEQ. The CDR3 is made up of 13 amino acids. The sample consisted of peripheral blood. The V gene is TRBV4-2, the J gene TRBJ2-1, with D uncertain. This TCR was recovered from a woman in her 50s with acute or convalescent COVID-19. In nucleotides, the CDR3 is TGTGCCAGCAGCCAAGAGGGCCGGCCTGAGCAGTTCTTC. Protein product: CASSQEGRPEQFF.